This is a list of T cell receptor beta chains from one sample in a study of identical twins. Via MiXCR, TCRdb re-called the 5' RACE reads, giving one row per CDR3 protein. The data hold 1.5 million to 2 million distinct CDR3 sequences, with around 33% observed a single time. Sequences were obtained from cord blood. The source of these receptors is a newborn girl in good health. CDR3s include the opening cysteine and the closing phenylalanine or tryptophan. A D gene is named only where the DNA matches it firmly. Size values are once, few and many counts, or a class for expanded clones, and some rows have none.

D gene	V gene	J gene	clone size	CDR3 protein	CDR3 DNA
-	TRBV3-1	TRBJ1-1	-	CASSQVIQPPNEAFF	TGTGCCAGCAGCCAAGTTATCCAGCCTCCCAATGAAGCTTTCTTT
TRBD1	TRBV7-2	TRBJ1-4	-	CASSRDRGQNEKLFF	TGTGCCAGCAGCAGGGACAGGGGGCAAAATGAAAAACTGTTTTTT
-	TRBV20-1	TRBJ2-7	few	CSARWQPSYEQYF	TGCAGTGCTAGATGGCAGCCCTCCTACGAGCAGTACTTC
TRBD1	TRBV3-1	TRBJ2-2	-	CASSQRGHGELFF	TGTGCCAGCAGCCAAAGGGGGCACGGGGAGCTGTTTTTT
TRBD1	TRBV20-1	TRBJ1-5	-	CSARVGGGRIFNQPQHF	TGCAGTGCTAGAGTGGGAGGGGGCCGAATATTCAATCAGCCCCAGCATTTT
-	TRBV6-5	TRBJ1-2	once	CASSPLTGPIGRGYTF	TGTGCCAGCAGCCCCCTTACCGGACCGATCGGCAGGGGCTACACCTTC
-	TRBV25-1	TRBJ1-4	few	CATHLGGKLFF	TGTGCCACACATCTAGGGGGAAAACTGTTTTTT
-	TRBV7-2	TRBJ2-4	many	CASSLASTAKNIQYF	TGTGCCAGCAGCTTAGCCTCAACAGCCAAAAACATTCAGTACTTC
TRBD1	TRBV5-1	TRBJ2-7	-	CASSLAGQVAYEQYF	TGCGCCAGCAGCTTGGCGGGACAGGTCGCCTACGAGCAGTACTTC
-	TRBV20-1	TRBJ1-5	few	CSAISGDVQPQHF	TGCAGTGCTATCAGTGGGGACGTTCAGCCCCAGCATTTT
TRBD2	TRBV28	TRBJ2-1	few	CASSSSGGLALNEQFF	TGTGCCAGCAGTTCCTCGGGGGGACTAGCACTAAATGAGCAGTTCTTC
-	TRBV6-1	TRBJ2-5	-	CASSVAFLETQYF	TGTGCCAGCAGTGTCGCGTTTCTGGAGACCCAGTACTTC
-	TRBV4-2	TRBJ2-7	-	CASSQVGYYEQYF	TGTGCCAGCAGCCAAGTCGGGTACTACGAGCAGTACTTC
-	TRBV4-1	TRBJ1-3	-	CASSQGSRSSGNTIYF	TGCGCCAGCAGCCAAGGTAGCCGATCCTCTGGAAACACCATATATTTT
TRBD1	TRBV5-4	TRBJ2-7	-	CASSLKRGRYNEQYF	TGTGCCAGCAGCCTAAAGAGGGGGCGGTACAATGAGCAGTACTTC
TRBD2	TRBV5-1	TRBJ2-7	few	CASSLTLWDYQPYEQYF	TGCGCCAGCAGCTTGACGCTCTGGGACTATCAGCCGTACGAGCAGTACTTC
-	TRBV7-6	TRBJ1-4	-	CASSLFSGEKLFF	TGTGCCAGCAGCTTATTTTCAGGGGAAAAACTGTTTTTT
-	TRBV7-8	TRBJ1-2	few	CASSLYFEQGRDYGYTF	TGTGCCAGCAGCTTATATTTTGAGCAGGGACGCGACTATGGCTACACCTTC
TRBD1	TRBV13	TRBJ1-4	once	CASSSGPGQGAEKLFF	TGTGCCAGCAGCTCAGGACCGGGACAGGGGGCTGAAAAACTGTTTTTT
TRBD1	TRBV28	TRBJ2-3	-	CASSLSDRGGTQYF	TGTGCCAGCAGTTTATCGGACAGGGGCGGTACGCAGTATTTT
-	TRBV7-2	TRBJ2-3	few	CASSLLWVSTDTQYF	TGTGCCAGCAGCCTCCTTTGGGTGAGCACAGATACGCAGTATTTT
-	TRBV11-2	TRBJ2-1	few	CASSLAMGRDEQFF	TGTGCCAGCAGCTTAGCTATGGGTCGGGATGAGCAGTTCTTC
TRBD2	TRBV20-1	TRBJ2-5	-	CSAPTSGRGEQYF	TGCAGTGCTCCGACTAGCGGGAGGGGGGAGCAGTACTTC
TRBD2	TRBV20-1	TRBJ2-1	-	CSARDSWSSGSYNEQFF	TGCAGTGCTAGAGATTCTTGGTCTAGCGGGTCCTACAATGAGCAGTTCTTC
-	TRBV2	TRBJ1-2	few	CASSGSSEVDGYTF	TGTGCCAGCAGTGGGAGTAGCGAGGTGGATGGCTACACCTTC
-	TRBV6-5	TRBJ2-7	-	CASSYSTRLYNEQYF	TGTGCCAGCAGTTACTCGACGCGCCTCTACAATGAGCAGTACTTC
-	TRBV20-1	TRBJ2-7	few	CSVSQGGSYEQYF	TGCAGTGTTTCACAGGGAGGCTCCTACGAGCAGTACTTC
-	TRBV20-1	TRBJ1-6	few	CSAPLKNRDLYSPLHF	TGCAGTGCTCCGCTAAAAAACAGGGATCTTTATTCACCCCTCCACTTT
-	TRBV7-9	TRBJ1-1	-	CASSLEKGFMNTEAFF	TGTGCCAGCAGCTTAGAAAAGGGGTTCATGAACACTGAAGCTTTCTTT
TRBD2	TRBV7-8	TRBJ2-1	-	CASRRTSGRARNEQFF	TGTGCCAGCAGACGTACTAGCGGGAGGGCTAGGAATGAGCAGTTCTTC
TRBD2	TRBV11-2	TRBJ2-3	few	CASSFEGLGGTDTQYF	TGTGCCAGCAGCTTTGAGGGACTAGGAGGAACAGATACGCAGTATTTT
-	TRBV3-1	TRBJ1-1	-	CASSRGRSTEAFF	TGTGCCAGCAGCCGGGGGAGATCCACTGAAGCTTTCTTT
-	TRBV20-1	TRBJ2-7	-	CSARVGLGGNEQYF	TGCAGTGCTAGAGTGGGACTAGGGGGCAATGAGCAGTACTTC
-	TRBV29-1	TRBJ2-7	-	CSARDVVYEQYF	TGCAGCGCCCGGGACGTCGTCTACGAGCAGTACTTC
TRBD2	TRBV28	TRBJ2-3	few	CASSLRAGALGRPTNTQYF	TGTGCCAGCAGTTTGAGGGCGGGAGCCCTCGGTAGGCCCACAAATACGCAGTATTTT
-	TRBV24-1	TRBJ2-2	few	CATSDSGTTTGELFF	TGTGCCACCAGTGATTCCGGGACAACTACCGGGGAGCTGTTTTTT
-	TRBV12-3/TRBV12-4	TRBJ2-7	few	CASTRGLAYEQYF	TGTGCCAGCACTCGAGGGCTAGCCTACGAGCAGTACTTC
-	TRBV20-1	TRBJ2-3	-	CSASSRAAGTDTQYF	TGCAGTGCTAGTTCGCGGGCAGCTGGCACAGATACGCAGTATTTT
-	TRBV28	TRBJ2-4	few	CASSTGTQGAWAKNIQYF	TGTGCCAGCAGTACCGGAACGCAGGGAGCGTGGGCCAAAAACATTCAGTACTTC
-	TRBV7-9	TRBJ2-7	-	CASSFYICSAVTGNEQYF	-
TRBD1	TRBV20-1	TRBJ1-2	-	CSARPRQGRYGYTF	TGCAGTGCTAGACCCAGACAGGGGAGGTATGGCTACACCTTC
-	TRBV19	TRBJ1-6	-	CASRTTRYNSPLHF	TGTGCCAGTAGAACTACCCGGTATAATTCACCCCTCCACTTT
-	TRBV12-3/TRBV12-4	TRBJ2-2	-	CASLGTNTGELFF	TGTGCCAGCTTGGGAACTAACACCGGGGAGCTGTTTTTT
TRBD2	TRBV20-1	TRBJ2-1	-	CSAGTSNEQFF	TGCAGTGCCGGGACTAGCAATGAGCAGTTCTTC
-	TRBV19	TRBJ2-7	-	CASSIGLGSYEQYF	TGTGCCAGTAGTATCGGACTGGGCTCCTACGAGCAGTACTTC
-	TRBV12-3/TRBV12-4	TRBJ1-6	few	CASKGTAGQNSPLHF	TGTGCCAGCAAAGGGACCGCAGGACAGAATTCACCCCTCCACTTT
-	TRBV20-1	TRBJ2-7	-	CSARGLGGSCEQYF	TGCAGTGCTAGAGGACTAGGGGGGTCCTGCGAGCAGTACTTC
-	TRBV12-3/TRBV12-4	TRBJ2-3	once	CATGRLPKADTQYF	TGTGCCACCGGTCGGCTCCCAAAAGCAGATACGCAGTATTTT
TRBD1	TRBV29-1	TRBJ2-3	-	CSAWGQGAVTDTQYF	TGCAGCGCCTGGGGACAGGGCGCGGTGACAGATACGCAGTATTTT
TRBD2	TRBV20-1	TRBJ2-7	few	CSARSGTSGRAEQYF	TGCAGTGCTAGGTCGGGGACTAGCGGGCGAGCAGAGCAGTACTTC
-	TRBV20-1	TRBJ2-3	-	CSAGPLAGYTDTQYF	TGCAGTGCGGGCCCTCTGGCGGGCTACACAGATACGCAGTATTTT
-	TRBV20-1	TRBJ2-5	-	CSAAHLQETQYF	TGCAGTGCTGCCCACCTCCAAGAGACCCAGTACTTC
-	TRBV12-3/TRBV12-4	TRBJ2-7	-	CASRLNYEQYF	TGTGCCAGCAGACTGAACTACGAGCAGTACTTC